This T cell receptor beta chain was identified during a study of blood T cell repertoires in COVID-19. Study at large: Collection of acute and convalescent COVID-19 samples took place in the United States, Italy and Spain. PBMCs, B-cell-depleted T cells, or T cells were the source of the cDNA or gDNA that made up the material.

The germline V gene has CDR1 SGHRS and CDR2 YFSETQ. There are 15 residues in the CDR3. Trimming left V 1 base short and J 0 bases short, with 8 bases between. Original processing methods: Estimation of nucleated cell counts was performed using reference gene primer amplification. Profiled with immunoSEQ multiplex PCR; TCRdb holds only in-frame clones, not every one. That table is the source of V, J and clone size, and D and trimming were worked out from the DNA. The sample lists hundreds of thousands of clones, more than 75% occurring once. The chain employs TRBV5-1 and TRBJ2-1; no clear D. This TCR derives from a man aged 35-49 years with acute or convalescent COVID-19. Sequences were obtained from peripheral blood. The CDR3: CASSLTSGSYNEQFF. In DNA form, the CDR3 reads TGCGCCAGCAGCTTGACCAGTGGCTCCTACAATGAGCAGTTCTTC.